These 31 T cell receptor beta chains were sequenced from one sample in a study of tumor and adjacent non-tumor tissue in lung cancer. TCRbeta libraries were built with three rounds of nested PCR, modified from ARM-PCR. TCRdb fed the multiplex PCR reads into MiXCR, producing one record per CDR3 protein. The sample contains approximately 90,000 distinct CDR3 sequences, around 82% of which appear only once. This sample's RNA came from whole unsorted tissue. This non-tumor lung sample came from over 3 cm beyond the tumor edge. The sequencing sample was made of distant non-tumor lung tissue. The receptors here all came from a woman aged 50 to 60 with non-small cell lung cancer.

V and J are TRBV28 and TRBJ2-3; 7 bases align to TRBD1. This CDR3 has 19 residues. Germline V lookup: CDR1 MDHEN, CDR2 SYDVKM. The V segment lost 1 base and the J segment 0 bases; nucleotides outside the gene matches: 13. CDR3 bases: TGTGCCAGCAGTTTATTCGCCGGAGGCAGGGGGTTTAGCACAGATACGCAGTATTTT. Translated, it gives CASSLFAGGRGFSTDTQYF.

A remark on this clonotype: This may stem from a read error, because a much larger clone lies one nucleotide away. V gene TRBV20-1 combines with J gene TRBJ1-1; 8 bases agree with TRBD1. This CDR3 region has 13 residues. The ends lost 5 bases at V and 4 bases at J; junction bases unmatched: 6. Per the germline V gene, CDR1 is DFQATT and CDR2 is SNEGSKA (reference sequence). CDR3: CSAPGTGVTEAFF. The CDR3 DNA is TGCAGTGCTCCCGGGACAGGAGTCACTGAAGCTTTCTTT.

In its sample, this clonotype was seen a few times. One end of the junction does not line up with germline, which may come from a read error. The chain joins TRBV5-4 to TRBJ2-6; tentatively, D is TRBD2 (6 bases). This CDR3 is built from 18 residues. Germline CDR1 and CDR2: SGHNT and YYREEE (reference sequence). Written as DNA, the CDR3 is TGTACCAGCAGCAGTGCGGGATTAGCAGGACCTGGGGCCAACGTCCTGACTTTC. Translated: CTSSSAGLAGPGANVLTF.

Turning to this clonotype: A read error may account for a junction end that differs from germline. The chain links TRBV11-2 to TRBJ2-1; D tentatively fits TRBD1 or TRBD2 (6 bases each). The CDR3 is made up of 13 amino acids. CDR1 is SGHAT, CDR2 FQNNGV, per germline. This chain's CDR3 is CASSKIRGPGHLF. CDR3 bases: TGTGCCAGCAGCAAGATCCGGGGGCCAGGGCATCTCTTC.

With regard to this clonotype: A much larger clone is a single base away; this may be a read error. V is TRBV28 and J is TRBJ2-1, with TRBD2 matching over 7 bases. Germline lookup yields CDR1 MDHEN and CDR2 SYDVKM. This CDR3 contains 12 residues. Here the CDR3 reads CALSGKGNELFF. The CDR3 nucleotides read TGTGCTTTGAGCGGGAAAGGGAATGAGCTGTTCTTC.

The V and J genes are TRBV5-5 and TRBJ2-7; a weak D match, TRBD2 (6 bases). From germline, CDR1 is SGHKS and CDR2 YYEKEE (reference sequence). The CDR3 consists of 15 residues. V lost 3 bases, J lost 3 bases, and 16 bases lay in between. The CDR3 loop is CASSSEGTIIYEQYF. CDR3 DNA: TGTGCCAGCAGCTCGGAGGGCACCATCATCTACGAGCAGTACTTC.

About this clonotype itself: One end of the junction fails to match germline, which may point to a read error. The chain recombines TRBV29-1 with TRBJ1-3, with 9 bases that match TRBD1. The CDR3 length is 14 residues. Germline CDR1 is SQVTM and CDR2 is ANQGSEA. CDR3 sequence: CSPSRTGAGDTIYF. The CDR3 DNA sequence: TGCAGCCCATCCCGGACAGGGGCTGGAGACACCATATATTTT.

CDR3 sequence: CDNSRQDQGWGPSGELFF. The CDR3 DNA follows: TGCGACAACAGCCGCCAAGATCAAGGTTGGGGGCCAAGCGGGGAGCTGTTTTTT. This chain links TRBV4-1 with TRBJ2-2; possibly TRBD1 for D (6 bases). The CDR3 extends over 18 amino acids. Germline V lookup: CDR1 MGHRA, CDR2 YSYEKL.

To note about this clonotype: The CDR3 carries no conserved terminal phenylalanine or tryptophan, so it likely arises from a read error. This chain connects TRBV6-6 to TRBJ1-2, with 7 nucleotides matching TRBD1. The CDR3 has 14 amino acids. V was pared by 8 bases and J by 2 bases, with 8 bases of the junction left unmatched. Looked up from germline, CDR1 is MNHNY and CDR2 is SVGAGI (reference sequence). CDR3 amino acids: CASGGGSANYGYTV. As DNA, the CDR3 is TGTGCCAGCGGAGGGGGCTCAGCCAACTATGGCTACACCGTC.

A word on this clonotype: This may be a read error: a much more frequent sequence differs by one nucleotide. The rearrangement links TRBV5-6 to TRBJ2-4, with 7 bases matching TRBD1. The CDR3 has 15 residues. Germline CDR1 reads SGHDT; CDR2 reads YYEEEE. The trim removed 10 bases at V and 0 bases at J, leaving 10 bases unmatched. CDR3 nucleotides: TGTGCCGGCACCTGGGGGACAGTAGCCAAAAACATTCAGTACTTC. This translates into CAGTWGTVAKNIQYF.

This clonotype was seen many times. The V and J genes are TRBV7-9 and TRBJ2-2; no reliable D call. CDR1 SEHNR and CDR2 FQNEAQ come from the germline V gene (reference sequence). The ends were cut back, 7 bases at V and 4 bases at J, with 16 bases in the middle. The CDR3 runs 15 residues. The CDR3 DNA reads TGTGCCAGCATTGTTTTACCCCTGGGCACCGGGGAGCTGTTTTTT. The encoded protein is CASIVLPLGTGELFF.

Note on this clonotype: A much larger clone lies one base from this, so it may be a read error. V is TRBV30 and J is TRBJ1-6, with D unresolved. The V gene's germline CDR1 is GTSNPN and CDR2 SVGIG (reference sequence). This CDR3 is 15 amino acids long. CDR3 region: CVWRLLSGGGSPLHF. The CDR3 coding sequence is TGTGTCTGGAGGCTCCTAAGTGGAGGTGGTTCACCCCTCCACTTT.

Concerning this clonotype: A read error may account for a junction end that differs from germline. In DNA form, the CDR3 reads TGTGCCATTAGTGACCATGCCCAGGACAACACAGATACGCAGTATTTT. Residues: CAISDHAQDNTDTQYF. V usage is TRBV10-3 and J usage is TRBJ2-3, with D perhaps matching TRBD1 (5 bases). The CDR3 loop spans 16 amino acids. Germline values: CDR1 ENHRY, CDR2 SYGVKD.

This clonotype was seen repeatedly, ten times or more. This chain links TRBV7-9 with TRBJ2-3; D not certain. This CDR3 has 14 amino acids. V dropped 1 base and J dropped 6 bases, with 11 bases sitting between them. Per the germline V gene, CDR1 is SEHNR and CDR2 is FQNEAQ (reference sequence). The CDR3 coding sequence is TGTGCCAGCAGCTTAGGCACCGCTGGGGATACGCAGTATTTT. Its protein product is CASSLGTAGDTQYF.

CDR3 residues: CADSELAGVSEQYF. CDR3 coding DNA: TGCGCCGACAGTGAACTGGCGGGAGTAAGTGAGCAGTACTTC. The V call is TRBV10-1, the J call TRBJ2-7; the match to TRBD2 covers 7 bases. The length of the CDR3 is 14 residues. Trimming took 11 bases from V and 7 from J; bases not matched to a gene: 17. CDR1 is WNHNN, CDR2 SYGVQD, per germline (reference sequence).

This clonotype was counted many times. The chain links TRBV5-6 to TRBJ2-5; TRBD2 matches 11 bases. Unmatched junction bases numbered 9, after V lost 4 bases and J lost 4 bases. Germline assignment: CDR1 SGHDT and CDR2 YYEEEE. The CDR3 sequence is 16 residues long. For the CDR3, the DNA is TGTGCCAGCAGCCCTACTAGCGGGAGTCGGTTAGAGACCCAGTACTTC. It translates to CASSPTSGSRLETQYF.

About this clonotype itself: At one boundary the junction diverges from the germline segment, which might be a read error. The J gene is TRBJ2-2, the V gene TRBV6-1; tentative D call: TRBD1 (5 bases). This CDR3 comprises 15 residues. Germline values: CDR1 MNHNS, CDR2 SASEGT. Written as DNA, the CDR3 is TGTGCCAGCTGTGATCAGGACATCCACACGGGGGAGCTGTTTTTT. It is translated as CASCDQDIHTGELFF.

For this clonotype: A single base separates this from a much larger clone, so it may be a read error. CDR3 nucleotide sequence: TGTGCCAGCACCCTTGTGTCTGGGGGTGAGCAGTACTTC. It is translated as CASTLVSGGEQYF. The rearrangement uses TRBV28 and TRBJ2-7; D possibly uses TRBD1 or TRBD2 (5 bases each). V was trimmed by 7 bases and J by 7 bases, leaving 17 bases between them. This CDR3 has 13 residues. CDR1 is MDHEN, CDR2 SYDVKM, per germline.

Note on this clonotype: An end of the junction does not agree with germline; a read error may underlie this. The chain employs TRBV6-5 and TRBJ1-2, with D unclear. The germline V gene encodes CDR1 MNHEY and CDR2 SVGAGI. This CDR3 has 11 residues. The CDR3 sequence is CAIFGNYGYTF. In nucleotides, the CDR3 is TGCGCCATCTTCGGGAACTATGGCTACACCTTC.

This clonotype was recorded only once. As DNA, the CDR3 is TGTGCCAGCAGCCTCGCCGACAGGGGGCTGACATATACGCAGTATTTT. Translated, it gives CASSLADRGLTYTQYF. This sequence joins TRBV7-9 and TRBJ2-3; 10 positions agree with TRBD1. The V and J ends lost 5 bases and 7 bases, in that order; junction bases with no gene match: 12. CDR3 length equals 16 residues. Germline V gene lookup returns CDR1 SEHNR and CDR2 FQNEAQ (reference sequence).

Notes on this clonotype: This may come from a read error, since a much larger clone is one base off. The chain is built from TRBV30 and TRBJ1-1; D not resolved. The germline gives CDR1 GTSNPN, CDR2 SVGIG (reference sequence). The CDR3 has 14 residues. The CDR3 nucleotides read TGTCCCTGGATGGCGGGTGTGGGGAACACTGAAGCTTTCTTT. It specifies CPWMAGVGNTEAFF.

This clonotype was observed once. The chain is built from TRBV6-1 and TRBJ1-5, with no clear D. The CDR3 sequence is 14 residues long. Germline loops: CDR1 MNHNS, CDR2 SASEGT. Trimming left V 3 bases short and J 9 bases short, with 15 bases between. The CDR3 region has the DNA TGTGCCAGCAGTGATAACGGCATCAGTCTGCCCCAGCATTTT. Amino acids: CASSDNGISLPQHF.

This clonotype was picked up many times. The chain carries TRBV6-6 and TRBJ2-3, with 8 bases aligning to TRBD2. Trimming at V came to 7 bases and at J to 2 bases, leaving 5 bases not matched to a gene. The germline gives CDR1 MNHNY, CDR2 SVGAGI (reference sequence). The CDR3 spans 14 residues. For the CDR3, the DNA is TGTGCCAGCACCTTAGCGGGATCCACAGATACGCAGTATTTT. Amino acid sequence: CASTLAGSTDTQYF.

For this clonotype: One end of the junction varies from germline; a read error may be responsible. The chain joins TRBV6-5 to TRBJ2-5; weak D call: TRBD2 (7 bases). From germline, CDR1 is MNHEY and CDR2 SVGAGI. The CDR3 spans 14 residues. In DNA, the CDR3 is TGTACCAGCAGTTACCGGGGGGCCGATGGGACCCAGTACTTC. Amino acid sequence: CTSSYRGADGTQYF.

On this clonotype: One end of the junction is discordant with germline, which a read error may explain. V usage is TRBV6-1 and J usage is TRBJ1-5; TRBD1 aligns across 9 bases. The CDR3 covers 16 residues. Germline CDR1 reads MNHNS; CDR2 reads SASEGT. CDR3 in DNA: TGCGCCAGCAGTTACCGGGACAGGGCTAGCAATCAGTCTCAGCATTTT. Its translation is CASSYRDRASNQSQHF.

Concerning this clonotype itself: At one end the junction does not follow the germline gene, possibly because of a read error. CDR3 region: CASIYSGISNQPQHF. The CDR3 DNA reads as TGTGCCAGCATTTACTCGGGTATTAGCAATCAACCCCAGCATTTT. The chain joins TRBV6-5 to TRBJ1-5; D is unclear. The CDR3 length is 15 residues. Germline values: CDR1 MNHEY, CDR2 SVGAGI.

To note about this clonotype: As the CDR3 is not closed by the conserved phenylalanine or tryptophan, this likely results from a read error. V and J are TRBV29-1 and TRBJ2-3, with D possibly TRBD2 on 5 matching bases. Germline assignment: CDR1 SQVTM and CDR2 ANQGSEA. CDR3 length equals 14 residues. CDR3 loop: CSVEADPSTYTQYL. For the CDR3, the DNA is TGCAGCGTTGAAGCCGATCCTAGCACATATACGCAGTATCTT.

The V gene is TRBV5-6, the J gene TRBJ1-2; unclear D gene. The V gene's germline CDR1 is SGHDT and CDR2 YYEEEE. V lost 4 bases, J lost 0 bases, and 19 bases lay in between. There are 17 residues in the CDR3. In DNA form, the CDR3 reads TGTGCCAGCAGCCCCGCAGGATTCAGGCCCTCTAACTATGGCTACACCTTC. It translates to CASSPAGFRPSNYGYTF.

For this clonotype: Germline and junction disagree at one end, which may indicate a read error. CDR3 sequence reads: CASSTGGSYERYF. The DNA of the CDR3 is TGTGCCAGCAGTACAGGGGGCTCTTACGAGCGGTACTTT. The chain couples TRBV4-2 to TRBJ2-7; 9 bases align to TRBD1. Per germline, CDR1 LGHNA and CDR2 YNFKEQ. There are 13 residues in the CDR3.

Notes on this clonotype: Sequence at one end of the junction differs from germline and may be a read error. The chain combines TRBV6-5 with TRBJ2-7, with D unclear. This CDR3 spans 16 amino acids. Germline V gives CDR1 MNHEY, CDR2 SVGAGI. This chain's CDR3 is CASSYSRLVGVHEQYF. CDR3 coding DNA: TGTGCCAGCAGTTACTCGAGGCTAGTTGGAGTCCACGAGCAGTACTTT.

Details on this clonotype: Relative to the germline gene, one junction end is altered; a read error may explain this. This chain joins TRBV11-2 and TRBJ2-1; D might be TRBD2 (5 bases). CDR1 is SGHAT, CDR2 FQNNGV, per germline. The CDR3 length is 13 residues. CDR3 loop: CASSLESEGEQFF. Here the CDR3 DNA reads TGTGCCAGCAGCCTAGAGAGCGAGGGTGAGCAGTTCTTC.